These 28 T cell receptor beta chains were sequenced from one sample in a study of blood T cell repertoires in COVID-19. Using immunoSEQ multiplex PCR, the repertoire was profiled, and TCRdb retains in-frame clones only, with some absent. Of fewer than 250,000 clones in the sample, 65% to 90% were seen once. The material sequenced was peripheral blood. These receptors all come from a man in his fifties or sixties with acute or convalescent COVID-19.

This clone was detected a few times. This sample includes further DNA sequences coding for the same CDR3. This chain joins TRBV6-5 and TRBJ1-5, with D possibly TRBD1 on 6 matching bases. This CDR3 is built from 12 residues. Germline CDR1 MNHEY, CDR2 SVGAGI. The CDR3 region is CASRGPNQPQHF. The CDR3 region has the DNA TGTGCTTCCAGGGGACCCAATCAGCCCCAGCATTTT.

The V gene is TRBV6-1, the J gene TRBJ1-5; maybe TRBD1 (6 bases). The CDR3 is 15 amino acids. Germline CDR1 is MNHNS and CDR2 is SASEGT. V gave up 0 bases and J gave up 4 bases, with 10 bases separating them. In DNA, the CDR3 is TGTGCCAGCAGTGAAGCGGGGGCGGTTAATCAGCCCCAGCATTTT. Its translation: CASSEAGAVNQPQHF.

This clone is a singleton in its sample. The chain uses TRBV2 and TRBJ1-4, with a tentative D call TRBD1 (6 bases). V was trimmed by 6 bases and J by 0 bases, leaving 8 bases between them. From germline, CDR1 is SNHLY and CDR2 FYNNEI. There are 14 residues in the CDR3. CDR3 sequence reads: CASRDRTTNEKLFF. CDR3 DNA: TGTGCCAGCAGAGACAGGACAACTAATGAAAAACTGTTTTTT.

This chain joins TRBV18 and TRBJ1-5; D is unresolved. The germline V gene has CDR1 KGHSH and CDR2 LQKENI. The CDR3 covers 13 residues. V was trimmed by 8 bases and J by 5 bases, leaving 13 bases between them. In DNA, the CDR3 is TGTGCCAGCCGCGGAGGGCCCGATCAGCCCCAGCATTTT. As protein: CASRGGPDQPQHF. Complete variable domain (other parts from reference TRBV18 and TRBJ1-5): NAGVMQNPRHLVRRRGQEARLRCSPMKGHSHVYWYRQLPEEGLKFMVYLQKENIIDESGMPKERFSAEFPKEGPSILRIQQVVRGDSAAYFCASRGGPDQPQHFGDGTRLSIL.

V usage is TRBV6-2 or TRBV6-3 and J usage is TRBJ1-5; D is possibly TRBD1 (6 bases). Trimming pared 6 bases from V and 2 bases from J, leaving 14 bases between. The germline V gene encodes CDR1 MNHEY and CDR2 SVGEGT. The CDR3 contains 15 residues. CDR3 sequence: CASSKGGGGNQPQHF. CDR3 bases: TGTGCCAGCAGCAAGGGGGGGGGTGGCAATCAGCCCCAGCATTTT.

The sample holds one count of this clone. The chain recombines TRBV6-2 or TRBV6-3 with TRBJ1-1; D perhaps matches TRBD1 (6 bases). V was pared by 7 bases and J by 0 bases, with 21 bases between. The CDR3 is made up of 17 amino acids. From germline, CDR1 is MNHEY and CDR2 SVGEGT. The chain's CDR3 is CASNPYTGSTMNTEAFF. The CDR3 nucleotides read TGTGCCAGCAACCCATACACAGGGTCCACCATGAACACTGAAGCTTTCTTT.

The CDR3 bases are TGTGCCAGCAGTTTCACCGCCGGGACAGTCTATGGCTACACCTTC. Its translation: CASSFTAGTVYGYTF. This rearrangement joins TRBV27 to TRBJ1-2; 7 bases match TRBD1. Germline lookup yields CDR1 MNHEY and CDR2 SMNVEV (reference sequence). V shed 3 bases, J shed 4 bases, and the junction held 8 bases outside the gene matches. CDR3 length equals 15 residues.

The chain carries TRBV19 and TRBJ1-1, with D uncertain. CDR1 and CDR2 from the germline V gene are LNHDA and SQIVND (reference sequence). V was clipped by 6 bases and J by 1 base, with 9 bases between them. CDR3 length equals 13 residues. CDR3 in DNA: TGTGCCAGTAGCAACGAACAGAACACTGAAGCTTTCTTT. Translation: CASSNEQNTEAFF.

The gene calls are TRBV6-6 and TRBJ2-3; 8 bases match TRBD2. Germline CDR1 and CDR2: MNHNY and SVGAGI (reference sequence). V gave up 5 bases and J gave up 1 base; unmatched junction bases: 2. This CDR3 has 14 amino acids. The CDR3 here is CASSSGSRTDTQYF. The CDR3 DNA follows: TGTGCCAGCAGTAGCGGGAGTCGCACAGATACGCAGTATTTT.

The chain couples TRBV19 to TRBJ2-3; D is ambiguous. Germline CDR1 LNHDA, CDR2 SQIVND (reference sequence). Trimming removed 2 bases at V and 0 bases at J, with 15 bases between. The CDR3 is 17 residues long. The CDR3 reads CASSISPPGASTDTQYF. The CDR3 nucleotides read TGTGCCAGTAGTATATCCCCCCCGGGTGCTAGCACAGATACGCAGTATTTT.

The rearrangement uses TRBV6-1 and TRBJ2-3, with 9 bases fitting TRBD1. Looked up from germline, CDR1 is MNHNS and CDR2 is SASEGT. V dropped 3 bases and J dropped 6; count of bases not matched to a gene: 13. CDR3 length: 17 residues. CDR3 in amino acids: CASSERGGTGRGDTQYF. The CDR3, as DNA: TGTGCCAGCAGTGAGAGAGGCGGGACAGGGAGGGGGGATACGCAGTATTTT.

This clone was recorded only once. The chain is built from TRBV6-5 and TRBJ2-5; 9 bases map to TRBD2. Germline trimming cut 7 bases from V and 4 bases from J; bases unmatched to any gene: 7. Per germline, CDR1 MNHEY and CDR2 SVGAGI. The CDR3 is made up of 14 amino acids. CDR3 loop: CASISGGAGETQYF. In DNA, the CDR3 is TGTGCCAGCATTAGCGGGGGCGCGGGAGAGACCCAGTACTTC.

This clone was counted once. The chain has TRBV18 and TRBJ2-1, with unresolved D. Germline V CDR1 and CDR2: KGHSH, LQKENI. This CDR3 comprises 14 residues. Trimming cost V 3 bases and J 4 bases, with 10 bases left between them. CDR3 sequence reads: CASSPPSRYNEQFF. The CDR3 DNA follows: TGTGCCAGCTCACCGCCGTCCAGATACAATGAGCAGTTCTTC. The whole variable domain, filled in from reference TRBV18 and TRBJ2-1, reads NAGVMQNPRHLVRRRGQEARLRCSPMKGHSHVYWYRQLPEEGLKFMVYLQKENIIDESGMPKERFSAEFPKEGPSILRIQQVVRGDSAAYFCASSPPSRYNEQFFGPGTRLTVL.

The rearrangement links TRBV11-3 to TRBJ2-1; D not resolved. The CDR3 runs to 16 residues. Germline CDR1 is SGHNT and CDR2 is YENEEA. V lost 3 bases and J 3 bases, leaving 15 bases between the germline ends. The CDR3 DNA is TGTGCCAGCAGCTTGCCTCCCAAACTTGGCTACAATGAGCAGTTCTTC. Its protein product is CASSLPPKLGYNEQFF.

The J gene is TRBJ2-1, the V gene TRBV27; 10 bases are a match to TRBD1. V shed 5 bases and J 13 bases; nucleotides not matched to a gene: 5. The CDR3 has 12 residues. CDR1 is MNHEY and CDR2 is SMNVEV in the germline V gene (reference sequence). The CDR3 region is CASSPGTGEQFF. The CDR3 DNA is TGTGCCAGCAGTCCCGGGACAGGGGAACAGTTCTTC.

CDR3 nucleotide sequence: TGCAGCGTTGAAGATGGGCAGCTAAACTATGGCTACACCTTC. Encoded protein: CSVEDGQLNYGYTF. This chain uses TRBV29-1 with TRBJ1-2; D is uncertain. The ends were cut back, 0 bases at V and 2 bases at J, with 10 bases in the middle. The CDR3 is 14 amino acids. The V gene's germline CDR1 is SQVTM and CDR2 ANQGSEA.

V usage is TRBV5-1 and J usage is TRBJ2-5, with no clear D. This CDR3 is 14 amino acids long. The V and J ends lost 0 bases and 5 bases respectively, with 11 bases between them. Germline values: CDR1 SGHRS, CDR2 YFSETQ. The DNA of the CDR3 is TGCGCCAGCAGCTTGGATAACGTACGGGAGACCCAGTACTTC. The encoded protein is CASSLDNVRETQYF.

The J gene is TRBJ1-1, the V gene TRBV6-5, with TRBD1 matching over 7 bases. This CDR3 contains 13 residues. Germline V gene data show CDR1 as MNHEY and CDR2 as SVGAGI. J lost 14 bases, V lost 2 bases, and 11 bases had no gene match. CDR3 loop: CASSYRGTENSFF. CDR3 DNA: TGTGCCAGCAGTTACCGCGGGACAGAGAATTCCTTCTTT.

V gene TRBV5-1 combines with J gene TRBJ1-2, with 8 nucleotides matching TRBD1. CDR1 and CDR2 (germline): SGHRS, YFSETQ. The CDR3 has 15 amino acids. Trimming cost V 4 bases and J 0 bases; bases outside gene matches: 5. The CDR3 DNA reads TGCGCCAGCAGCCTTCGACAGGGGTCTAACTATGGCTACACCTTC. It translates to CASSLRQGSNYGYTF.

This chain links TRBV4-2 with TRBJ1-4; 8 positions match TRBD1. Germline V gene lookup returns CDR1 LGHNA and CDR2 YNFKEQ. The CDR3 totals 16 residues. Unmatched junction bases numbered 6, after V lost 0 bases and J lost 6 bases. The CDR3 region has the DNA TGTGCCAGCAGCCAAGACCGACAGGGGAGGGATGAAAAACTGTTTTTT. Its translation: CASSQDRQGRDEKLFF.

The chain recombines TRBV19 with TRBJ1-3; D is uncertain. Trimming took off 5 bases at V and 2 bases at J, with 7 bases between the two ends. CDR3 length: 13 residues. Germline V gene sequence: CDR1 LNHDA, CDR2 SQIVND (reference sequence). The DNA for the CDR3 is TGTGCCAGTAGTCCCACAGCTGGAAACACCATATATTTT. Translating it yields CASSPTAGNTIYF.

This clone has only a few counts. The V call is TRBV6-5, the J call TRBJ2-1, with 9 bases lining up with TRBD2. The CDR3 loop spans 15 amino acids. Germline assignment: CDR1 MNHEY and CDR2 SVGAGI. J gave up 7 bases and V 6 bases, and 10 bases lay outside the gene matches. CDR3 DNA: TGTGCCAGCAGGGCCGGGACTAGCAGTATAAATGAGCAGTTCTTC. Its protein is CASRAGTSSINEQFF.

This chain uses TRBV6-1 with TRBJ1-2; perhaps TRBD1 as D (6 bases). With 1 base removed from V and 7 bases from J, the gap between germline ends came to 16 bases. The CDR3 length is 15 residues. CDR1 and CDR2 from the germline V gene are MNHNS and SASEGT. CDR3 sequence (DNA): TGTGCCAGCAGTGAAGTTTCCAGGGGTTTGGTTGGCTACACCTTC. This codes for CASSEVSRGLVGYTF.

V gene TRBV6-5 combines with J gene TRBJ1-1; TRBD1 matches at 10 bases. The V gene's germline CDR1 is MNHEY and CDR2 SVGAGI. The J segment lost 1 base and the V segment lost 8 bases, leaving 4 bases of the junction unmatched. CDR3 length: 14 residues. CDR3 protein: CASRDRGWNTEAFF. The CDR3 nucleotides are TGTGCCAGCCGGGACAGGGGCTGGAACACTGAAGCTTTCTTT.

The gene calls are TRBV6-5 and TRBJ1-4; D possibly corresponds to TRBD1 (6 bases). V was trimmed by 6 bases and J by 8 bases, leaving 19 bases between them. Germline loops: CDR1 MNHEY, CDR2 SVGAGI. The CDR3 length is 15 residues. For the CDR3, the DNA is TGTGCCAGCAGGAATTTCCAGGGGCGAGGCGAAAAACTGTTTTTT. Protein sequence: CASRNFQGRGEKLFF.

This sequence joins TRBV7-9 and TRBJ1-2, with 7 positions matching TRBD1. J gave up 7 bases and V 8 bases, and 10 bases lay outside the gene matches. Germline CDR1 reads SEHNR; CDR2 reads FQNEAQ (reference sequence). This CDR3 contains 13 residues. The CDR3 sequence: CASHGRAGGGYTF. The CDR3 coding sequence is TGTGCCAGCCACGGACGGGCAGGGGGTGGCTACACCTTC.

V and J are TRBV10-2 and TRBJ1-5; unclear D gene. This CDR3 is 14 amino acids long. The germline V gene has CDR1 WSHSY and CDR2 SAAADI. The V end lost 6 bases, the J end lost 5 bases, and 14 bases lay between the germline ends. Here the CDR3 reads CASRPGLGHQPQHF. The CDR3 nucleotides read TGCGCCAGCAGGCCAGGACTAGGGCATCAGCCCCAGCATTTT.

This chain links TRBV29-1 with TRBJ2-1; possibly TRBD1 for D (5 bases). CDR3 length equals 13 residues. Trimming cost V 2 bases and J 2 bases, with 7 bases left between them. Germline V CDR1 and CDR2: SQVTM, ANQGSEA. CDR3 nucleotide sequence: TGCAGCGTTGAATGGGGCACCTACAATGAGCAGTTCTTC. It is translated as CSVEWGTYNEQFF.